One and the same sample provided the 32 T cell receptor beta chains below, sequenced in a study of T-cell memory formation after mild COVID-19. Via MiXCR, TCRdb re-called the 5' RACE reads, giving one row per CDR3 protein. The data contain 580,000 or so distinct CDR3 sequences, about 18% of them seen just once; the ten biggest clones take up 8.1%. Material for sequencing was PBMCs or a T cell subset sorted from them (not recorded which). The source of these receptors is an adult woman who had mild COVID-19 (a few samples of this study predate the infection). Cell type and time point are not known.

DNA of the CDR3: TGTGCCAGCAGCCCCGGGCCTGGGCCGCAGAACACCGGGGAGCTGTTTTTT. It codes for CASSPGPGPQNTGELFF. The chain has TRBV7-9 and TRBJ2-2, with D hard to call. CDR3 length: 17 residues. The V and J ends lost 5 bases and 1 base respectively, with 17 bases between them. Germline loops: CDR1 SEHNR, CDR2 FQNEAQ (reference sequence).

This clonotype was counted only a few times. The chain carries TRBV4-1 and TRBJ2-1; tentatively, D is TRBD1 (5 bases). In germline, CDR1 is MGHRA, CDR2 YSYEKL. The CDR3 runs 15 residues. V was shortened by 3 bases and J by 3 bases, with 12 bases between the two germline ends. CDR3 loop: CASSHFQGRYNEQFF. As DNA, the CDR3 is TGCGCCAGCAGCCATTTTCAGGGCCGCTACAATGAGCAGTTCTTC.

This chain links TRBV10-2 with TRBJ2-3, with D perhaps TRBD2 (6 bases). The CDR3 consists of 15 residues. The V end lost 6 bases, the J end lost 3 bases, and 16 bases lay between the germline ends. Germline CDR1 WSHSY, CDR2 SAAADI. The CDR3 protein is CASRLRVGGTDTQYF. CDR3 nucleotides: TGCGCCAGCAGGCTCAGGGTCGGGGGAACAGATACGCAGTATTTT.

This clonotype was seen only a few times. CDR3 DNA sequence: TGTGCCAGCAGCTACGGGACAGGGGATTACGAGCAGTACTTC. This encodes CASSYGTGDYEQYF. The chain combines TRBV5-6 with TRBJ2-7; 10 bases align to TRBD1. Germline CDR1 SGHDT, CDR2 YYEEEE. V was clipped by 3 bases and J by 4 bases; unmatched bases: 4. This CDR3 is built from 14 residues. Full variable domain (outside the CDR3, taken from reference TRBV5-6 and TRBJ2-7): DAGVTQSPTHLIKTRGQQVTLRCSPKSGHDTVSWYQQALGQGPQFIFQYYEEEERQRGNFPDRFSGHQFPNYSSELNVNALLLGDSALYLCASSYGTGDYEQYFGPGTRLTVT.

This clonotype was seen only a few times. The rearrangement joins TRBV19 to TRBJ2-2; possibly TRBD1 or TRBD2 for D (5 bases each). V lost 5 bases and J 3 bases, leaving 13 bases between the germline ends. The CDR3 contains 15 residues. Germline V gene lookup returns CDR1 LNHDA and CDR2 SQIVND (reference sequence). The CDR3 protein is CASSSTGTHTGELFF. The CDR3 DNA sequence: TGTGCCAGTAGTTCCACCGGGACCCACACCGGGGAGCTGTTTTTT.

The V call is TRBV12-3 or TRBV12-4, the J call TRBJ1-1; D unclear. The CDR3 length is 12 residues. The V and J ends lost 2 bases and 4 bases respectively, with 5 bases between them. As DNA, the CDR3 is TGTGCCAGCAGTTTACGGCTCACTGAAGCTTTCTTT. Its protein product is CASSLRLTEAFF.

There are a few counts of this clonotype. This sequence joins TRBV28 and TRBJ2-7, with TRBD1 identical over 8 bases. The CDR3 sequence is 15 residues long. V trimming: 5 bases; J trimming: 4 bases; junction bases outside the gene matches: 10. The germline V gene has CDR1 MDHEN and CDR2 SYDVKM. The CDR3 bases are TGTGCCAGCAGTACACCACATCAGGGGGCTTACGAGCAGTACTTC. Translating gives CASSTPHQGAYEQYF.

This clonotype was picked up a small number of times. The chain recombines TRBV13 with TRBJ1-1; TRBD1 matches 11 bases. This CDR3 has 17 residues. Germline lookup yields CDR1 PRHDT and CDR2 FYEKMQ (reference sequence). J lost 4 bases, V lost 0 bases, and 7 bases had no gene match. Here the CDR3 DNA reads TGTGCCAGCAGCTTAGGGGACAGGGGGCTGAAGAGCACTGAAGCTTTCTTT. This sequence encodes CASSLGDRGLKSTEAFF. Based on the CDR3 plus reference TRBV13 and TRBJ1-1, the full variable domain is AAGVIQSPRHLIKEKRETATLKCYPIPRHDTVYWYQQGPGQDPQFLISFYEKMQSDKGSIPDRFSAQQFSDYHSELNMSSLELGDSALYFCASSLGDRGLKSTEAFFGQGTRLTVV.

Comment on this clonotype: The CDR3 carries no conserved terminal phenylalanine or tryptophan, so it likely arises from a read error. This sequence joins TRBV7-6 and TRBJ2-7, with a possible D match to TRBD2 (6 bases). Germline V CDR1 and CDR2: SGHVS, FNYEAQ. The CDR3 extends over 17 amino acids. The germline V and J ends were trimmed by 1 base and 4 bases, with 20 bases remaining between them. Written as DNA, the CDR3 is TGTGCCAGCAGCTTAGGTCAGCCCGGGTTCGGAGGGTACGAGCAGTACATC. It is translated as CASSLGQPGFGGYEQYI.

This clonotype has a single count. This sequence joins TRBV15 and TRBJ2-7; D gene ambiguous. V was trimmed by 8 bases and J by 3 bases, leaving 11 bases between them. Germline V gives CDR1 LNHNV, CDR2 YYDKDF (reference sequence). The CDR3 covers 12 residues. Here the CDR3 DNA reads TGTGCCACCGGAAAAGACCTCTACGAGCAGTACTTC. Protein sequence: CATGKDLYEQYF.

This clonotype occurred a few times. The V call is TRBV5-6, the J call TRBJ2-5; the D gene is possibly TRBD1 (6 bases). Germline V gives CDR1 SGHDT, CDR2 YYEEEE. This CDR3 region has 14 residues. V was shortened by 0 bases and J by 5 bases, with 11 bases between the two germline ends. The CDR3 region is CASSLGYRAETQYF. The DNA of the CDR3 is TGTGCCAGCAGCTTGGGTTACAGGGCGGAGACCCAGTACTTC.

The chain joins TRBV5-1 to TRBJ1-1; TRBD1 might be the D (6 bases). In germline, CDR1 is SGHRS, CDR2 YFSETQ. The germline V and J ends were trimmed by 3 bases and 1 base, with 13 bases remaining between them. CDR3 length equals 15 residues. The CDR3 sequence: CASSSLGGGNTEAFF. CDR3 DNA sequence: TGCGCCAGCAGCTCCCTAGGGGGGGGGAACACTGAAGCTTTCTTT.

The rearrangement links TRBV6-5 to TRBJ1-4, with D perhaps TRBD1 (6 bases). With 2 bases removed from V and 8 bases from J, the gap between germline ends came to 21 bases. Germline V lookup: CDR1 MNHEY, CDR2 SVGAGI. The CDR3 loop spans 17 amino acids. The CDR3 DNA reads as TGTGCCAGCAGTTACGGAGGATACAGGGTATATGGCGAAAAACTGTTTTTT. As protein: CASSYGGYRVYGEKLFF.

V gene TRBV3-1 combines with J gene TRBJ1-5; 8 nucleotides line up with TRBD1. The trim removed 4 bases at V and 2 bases at J, leaving 7 bases unmatched. In germline, CDR1 is LGHDT, CDR2 YNNKEL (reference sequence). The CDR3 runs to 16 residues. The CDR3 protein is CASSRGDRGGNQPQHF. In nucleotides, the CDR3 is TGTGCCAGCAGCCGGGGAGACAGGGGAGGCAATCAGCCCCAGCATTTT.

V and J are TRBV7-9 and TRBJ2-5; 8 bases are shared with TRBD2. With 3 bases clipped from V and 5 bases from J, the junction kept 14 bases outside the gene matches. Germline V gene data show CDR1 as SEHNR and CDR2 as FQNEAQ (reference sequence). This CDR3 is built from 17 residues. CDR3 amino acids: CASSFVGGGSPRETQYF. The CDR3 DNA follows: TGTGCCAGCAGCTTCGTCGGCGGGGGGTCCCCTCGGGAGACCCAGTACTTC.

This clonotype came up a few times. V and J are TRBV11-2 and TRBJ2-2; D call uncertain. Germline loops: CDR1 SGHAT, CDR2 FQNNGV. V lost 0 bases, J lost 2 bases, and 10 bases lay in between. The CDR3 spans 16 residues. The DNA for the CDR3 is TGTGCCAGCAGCTTAGATGTGACACCCAACACCGGGGAGCTGTTTTTT. Residues: CASSLDVTPNTGELFF.

The rearrangement joins TRBV19 to TRBJ1-5, with 11 positions matching TRBD1. Germline lookup yields CDR1 LNHDA and CDR2 SQIVND (reference sequence). V lost 5 bases to trimming and J lost 5 bases; unmatched junction nucleotides: 8. The CDR3 contains 16 residues. CDR3 in DNA: TGTGCCAGTAGTCTCGGACAGGGGGCCAGGTATCAGCCCCAGCATTTT. This encodes CASSLGQGARYQPQHF. The full variable domain, rest sourced from reference TRBV19 and TRBJ1-5, is DGGITQSPKYLFRKEGQNVTLSCEQNLNHDAMYWYRQDPGQGLRLIYYSQIVNDFQKGDIAEGYSVSREKKESFPLTVTSAQKNPTAFYLCASSLGQGARYQPQHFGDGTRLSIL.

V and J are TRBV7-2 and TRBJ1-1; D is unresolved. Between the trimmed V and J ends, which lost 1 base and 12 bases, there was a span of 12 bases. The CDR3 totals 12 residues. CDR1 SGHTA and CDR2 FQGNSA come from the germline V gene. The CDR3 sequence: CASSLEVASPFF. In nucleotides, the CDR3 is TGTGCCAGCAGCTTAGAGGTGGCCTCGCCTTTCTTT.

The chain employs TRBV6-2 or TRBV6-3 and TRBJ2-2, with D maybe TRBD1 (6 bases). The ends were cut back, 6 bases at V and 3 bases at J, with 20 bases in the middle. CDR3 length: 17 residues. Per the germline V gene, CDR1 is MNHEY and CDR2 is SVGEGT. The CDR3 DNA is TGTGCCAGCAGATCATACAGGGTCGGGATGTACACCGGGGAGCTGTTTTTT. This encodes CASRSYRVGMYTGELFF.

The chain is built from TRBV27 and TRBJ1-6; maybe TRBD1 (6 bases). V shed 3 bases and J shed 6 bases, with 15 bases lying between them. The CDR3 spans 16 residues. CDR1 is MNHEY, CDR2 SMNVEV, per germline (reference sequence). CDR3 DNA: TGTGCCAGCAGTTTGGTTGTCGGACAGTTTAATTCACCCCTCCACTTT. It yields the protein CASSLVVGQFNSPLHF.

This rearrangement joins TRBV4-1 to TRBJ2-2, with 7 positions matching TRBD1. Germline lookup yields CDR1 MGHRA and CDR2 YSYEKL. This CDR3 is 16 amino acids long. Unmatched junction bases numbered 7, after V lost 3 bases and J lost 3 bases. This CDR3 is CASSHPGQLDTGELFF. The CDR3 DNA sequence: TGCGCCAGCAGCCACCCGGGACAGCTAGACACCGGGGAGCTGTTTTTT.

The rearrangement joins TRBV20-1 to TRBJ2-7; TRBD2 is a possible D gene (6 bases). This CDR3 contains 14 residues. In germline, CDR1 is DFQATT, CDR2 SNEGSKA (reference sequence). V was shortened by 0 bases and J by 1 base, with 10 bases between the two germline ends. The CDR3 nucleotides read TGCAGTGCTAGAGATTTGGGGGGATCCTACGAGCAGTACTTC. It yields the protein CSARDLGGSYEQYF.

The rearrangement links TRBV3-1 to TRBJ2-5; 13 nucleotides match TRBD2. V trimming: 1 base; J trimming: 5 bases; junction bases outside the gene matches: 7. Germline V gives CDR1 LGHDT, CDR2 YNNKEL (reference sequence). This CDR3 region has 17 residues. The CDR3 nucleotides read TGTGCCAGCAGCCAAGTAAGGGGACTAGCGGGACATGAGACCCAGTACTTC. Translation: CASSQVRGLAGHETQYF.

The rearrangement links TRBV5-1 to TRBJ2-5, with D unclear. Looked up from germline, CDR1 is SGHRS and CDR2 is YFSETQ. CDR3 length: 15 amino acids. V shed 0 bases and J shed 5 bases, with 14 bases lying between them. The CDR3 here is CASSLGQAGLETQYF. The CDR3 bases are TGCGCCAGCAGCTTGGGCCAGGCAGGCCTTGAGACCCAGTACTTC.

The J gene is TRBJ2-3, the V gene TRBV9, with D possibly TRBD2 on 6 matching bases. This CDR3 contains 12 residues. Trimming left V 3 bases short and J 8 bases short, with 10 bases between. Germline assignment: CDR1 SGDLS and CDR2 YYNGEE. This CDR3 is CASSAPGGTQYF. CDR3 DNA sequence: TGTGCCAGCAGCGCTCCCGGGGGTACGCAGTATTTT.

V gene TRBV15 combines with J gene TRBJ2-5; 7 nucleotides align to TRBD2. This CDR3 has 13 amino acids. CDR1 and CDR2 from the germline V gene are LNHNV and YYDKDF (reference sequence). The ends lost 5 bases at V and 2 bases at J; junction bases unmatched: 2. The CDR3, as DNA: TGTGCCACCAGCCCTAGCGGTCAAGAGACCCAGTACTTC. Translated: CATSPSGQETQYF.

The gene calls are TRBV11-3 and TRBJ2-1, with 8 bases lining up with TRBD2. The CDR3 loop spans 15 amino acids. Germline assignment: CDR1 SGHNT and CDR2 YENEEA. V lost 5 bases, J lost 7 bases, and 10 bases stayed unmatched. The CDR3: CASSARTSWWNEQFF. The CDR3 region has the DNA TGTGCCAGCAGCGCACGGACTAGCTGGTGGAATGAGCAGTTCTTC.

In its sample, this clonotype was seen a few times. The rearrangement uses TRBV5-1 and TRBJ1-2, with 8 bases lining up with TRBD1. Trimming took 3 bases from V and 6 from J; bases not matched to a gene: 10. The CDR3 totals 15 residues. Germline CDR1 reads SGHRS; CDR2 reads YFSETQ. CDR3 DNA sequence: TGCGCCAGCAGCTCGGCAGGCAACAGGGGGGATGGCTACACCTTC. Amino acid sequence: CASSSAGNRGDGYTF.

This clonotype was detected a few times. The gene calls are TRBV7-6 and TRBJ1-1; D unresolved. Germline assignment: CDR1 SGHVS and CDR2 FNYEAQ. This CDR3 is built from 15 residues. V was clipped by 6 bases and J by 1 base, with 15 bases between them. This chain's CDR3 is CASSPTPFKNTEAFF. The CDR3 coding sequence is TGTGCCAGCAGTCCAACCCCATTTAAGAACACTGAAGCTTTCTTT.

This clonotype was seen a handful of times. The V call is TRBV7-8, the J call TRBJ1-4; D is unclear. V lost 3 bases to trimming and J lost 0 bases, with 8 bases between them. Germline V CDR1 and CDR2: SGHVS, FQNEAQ. The CDR3 contains 15 residues. CDR3 protein: CASSFFLTTNEKLFF. The CDR3 nucleotides read TGTGCCAGCAGCTTTTTCCTGACAACTAATGAAAAACTGTTTTTT.

This clonotype was counted only a few times. This sequence joins TRBV5-1 and TRBJ2-7, with 10 bases aligning to TRBD1. CDR3 length: 15 amino acids. Unmatched junction bases numbered 4, after V lost 4 bases and J lost 0 bases. Per the germline V gene, CDR1 is SGHRS and CDR2 is YFSETQ. The CDR3 sequence is CASSRTGGDSYEQYF. Here the CDR3 DNA reads TGCGCCAGCAGCCGGACAGGGGGTGACTCCTACGAGCAGTACTTC.

The chain has TRBV5-1 and TRBJ1-1, with D possibly being TRBD1 (5 bases). Trimming removed 0 bases at V and 6 bases at J, with 15 bases between. The V gene's germline CDR1 is SGHRS and CDR2 YFSETQ. CDR3 length equals 15 residues. This CDR3 is CASSLGGGEWAEAFF. CDR3 coding DNA: TGCGCCAGCAGCTTGGGGGGAGGGGAATGGGCTGAAGCTTTCTTT.